This TCR beta chain was sequenced in a study of blood T cell repertoires in COVID-19. CDR3 length: 15 residues. After removal of 4 bases from V and 4 bases from J, the junction contained 11 bases not matched to a gene. Germline V gene lookup returns CDR1 SGHRS and CDR2 YFSETQ. The assay was immunoSEQ multiplex PCR, and TCRdb's table has in-frame clones only and misses some. Here the sample spans 210,000 or so clones, approximately 80% being singletons. The source material was PBMCs or T cells enriched from blood (not recorded which). This receptor was obtained from a man aged 25 to 45 with acute COVID-19. The rearrangement links TRBV5-1 to TRBJ2-7, with 7 bases aligning to TRBD1. The CDR3 region has the DNA TGCGCCAGCAGCCCAATACAGGGGATAGTATACGAGCAGTACTTC. Amino acids: CASSPIQGIVYEQYF.